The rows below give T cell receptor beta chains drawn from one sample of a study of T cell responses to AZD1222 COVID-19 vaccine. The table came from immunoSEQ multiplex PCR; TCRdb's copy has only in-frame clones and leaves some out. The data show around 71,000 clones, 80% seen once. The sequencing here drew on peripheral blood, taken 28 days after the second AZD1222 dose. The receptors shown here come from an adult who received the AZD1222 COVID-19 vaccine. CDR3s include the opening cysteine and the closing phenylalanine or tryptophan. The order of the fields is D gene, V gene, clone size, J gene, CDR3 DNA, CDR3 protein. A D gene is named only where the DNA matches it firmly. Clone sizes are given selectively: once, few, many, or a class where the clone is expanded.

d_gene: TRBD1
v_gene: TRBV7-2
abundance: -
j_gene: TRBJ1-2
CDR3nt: TGTGCCAGCAGCTGGGGACAGGGTACCTATGGCTACACCTTC
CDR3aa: CASSWGQGTYGYTF

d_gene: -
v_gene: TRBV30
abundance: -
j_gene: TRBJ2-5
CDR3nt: TGTGCCTGGAGCCGGGGGCCCCAAGAGACCCAGTACTTC
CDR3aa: CAWSRGPQETQYF

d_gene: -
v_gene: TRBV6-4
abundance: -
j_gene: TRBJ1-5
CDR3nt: TGTGCCAGCAGTCCTAACTCAGGGGGCAATCAGCCCCAGCATTTT
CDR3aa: CASSPNSGGNQPQHF

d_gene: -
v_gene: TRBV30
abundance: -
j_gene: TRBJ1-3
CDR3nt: TGTGCCTGGAATCAGGAGGGGAGCTCTGGAAACACCATATATTTT
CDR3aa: CAWNQEGSSGNTIYF

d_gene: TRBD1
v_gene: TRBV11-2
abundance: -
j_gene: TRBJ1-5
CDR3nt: TGTGCCAGCAGCTCATACAGGGGGCTGCCCCAGCATTTT
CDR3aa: CASSSYRGLPQHF

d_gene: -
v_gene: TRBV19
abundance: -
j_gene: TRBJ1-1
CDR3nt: TGTGCCAGCAGCTCGATCGGAGGCGGCACTGAAGCTTTCTTT
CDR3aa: CASSSIGGGTEAFF

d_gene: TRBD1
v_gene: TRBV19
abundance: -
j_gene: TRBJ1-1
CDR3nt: TGTGCCAGTAGTATAGGGGACAGGGCTATGAACACTGAAGCTTTCTTT
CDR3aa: CASSIGDRAMNTEAFF

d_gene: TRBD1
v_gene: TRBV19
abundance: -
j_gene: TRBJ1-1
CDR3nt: TGTGCCAGTAGAGGACAGGCGGGGAAGGAAGCTTTCTTT
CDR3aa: CASRGQAGKEAFF

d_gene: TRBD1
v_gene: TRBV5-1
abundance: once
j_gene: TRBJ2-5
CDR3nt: TGCGCCAGCAGCTTGGGACAGGGGAGAGAGACCCAGTACTTC
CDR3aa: CASSLGQGRETQYF

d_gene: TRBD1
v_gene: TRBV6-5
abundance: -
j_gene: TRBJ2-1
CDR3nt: TGTGCCAGCAGTTTGGACAGGTACAATGAGCAGTTCTTC
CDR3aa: CASSLDRYNEQFF